Following are 13 T cell receptor beta chains from one sample sequenced in a study of tumor-infiltrating lymphocytes in primary liver carcinoma. Without any cell sorting, about 19-30 mg of bulk tissue yielded co-extracted RNA and DNA. TCR beta cDNA was made from 450 to 550 ng total RNA with a constant-region primer. What produced the TCR beta libraries was three nested multiplex PCR rounds using slightly modified ARM-PCR. TRBV1-TRBV30 forward primers paired with a C-beta reverse primer were used in the first two PCR rounds, which ran roughly 9 cycles each. TCRdb analysed the multiplex PCR reads with MiXCR anew, one entry per CDR3 protein. The sample contains 95,000 to 150,000 distinct CDR3 sequences, less than 80% of which appear only once. Sequencing was performed on liver tumor tissue from sampling region 1. The subset here: tumor region T1, superior pole. The receptors stem from a woman aged 55-70 years with primary liver carcinoma and hepatitis B virus infection.

The gene calls are TRBV12-5 and TRBJ2-7, with no clear D. CDR1 is LGHNT and CDR2 is FRNRAP in the germline V gene. The V end was cut by 1 base, the J end by 4 bases, with 11 bases between. The CDR3 is 14 amino acids. The CDR3: CASGLGSRTYEQYF. Here the CDR3 DNA reads TGTGCTAGTGGTTTGGGCTCTAGAACATACGAGCAGTACTTC. Supplemented by reference TRBV12-5 and TRBJ2-7, the full variable domain reads DARVTQTPRHKVTEMGQEVTMRCQPILGHNTVFWYRQTMMQGLELLAYFRNRAPLDDSGMPKDRFSAEMPDATLATLKIQPSEPRDSAVYFCASGLGSRTYEQYFGPGTRLTVT.

The chain uses TRBV6-5 and TRBJ2-5, with 13 nucleotides matching TRBD2. The CDR3 sequence is 16 residues long. CDR1 and CDR2 from the germline V gene are MNHEY and SVGAGI. Trimming removed 5 bases from V and 9 bases from J; junction bases left unmatched: 12. CDR3 region: CASSLSPGTSGDAQYF. DNA of the CDR3: TGTGCCAGCAGTCTTTCTCCCGGGACTAGCGGGGATGCCCAGTACTTC.

This clonotype was observed a single time. Likely a read error: the CDR3 ends without its conserved phenylalanine or tryptophan. The gene calls are TRBV11-3 and TRBJ2-1; perhaps TRBD2 as D (6 bases). This CDR3 region has 13 residues. Germline V lookup: CDR1 SGHNT, CDR2 YENEEA. The CDR3 nucleotides read TGCGCCAGCAGTGCCGGGGGTTACAATGAGCAGTTCCTC. This gives the protein CASSAGGYNEQFL.

A word on this clonotype: Germline and junction disagree at one end, which may indicate a read error. V is TRBV11-2 and J is TRBJ1-2; 8 bases map to TRBD1. CDR1 and CDR2 from the germline V gene are SGHAT and FQNNGV. CDR3 length: 13 amino acids. The CDR3 sequence: CASSLETGDGYTF. CDR3 nucleotides: TGTGCCAGTAGCTTAGAGACAGGGGATGGCTACACCTTT. The entire variable domain, with the rest obtained from reference TRBV11-2 and TRBJ1-2, is as follows: EAGVAQSPRYKIIEKRQSVAFWCNPISGHATLYWYQQILGQGPKLLIQFQNNGVVDDSQLPKDRFSAERLKGVDSTLKIQPAKLEDSAVYLCASSLETGDGYTFGSGTRLTVV.

In its sample, this clonotype was seen many times. V is TRBV7-8 and J is TRBJ1-5; TRBD1 aligns across 7 bases. Germline trimming cut 1 base from V and 4 bases from J; bases unmatched to any gene: 7. Germline assignment: CDR1 SGHVS and CDR2 FQNEAQ. The CDR3 is made up of 16 amino acids. CDR3 protein: CASSLEAGTENQPQHF. Written as DNA, the CDR3 is TGTGCCAGCAGCTTAGAAGCCGGGACAGAAAATCAGCCCCAGCATTTT.

Concerning this clonotype: Since no conserved phenylalanine or tryptophan closes the CDR3, a read error is the likely cause. The genes are TRBV12-3 or TRBV12-4 and TRBJ2-1; 7 bases agree with TRBD1. The CDR3 is made up of 16 amino acids. The CDR3 here is CTSSQRQGGTYNEQFL. DNA for the CDR3: TGTACCAGCAGCCAGAGACAGGGTGGGACCTACAATGAGCAGTTCCTC.

Details on this clonotype: This sequence may be a read error, since a much larger clone differs from it by one base. V usage is TRBV29-1 and J usage is TRBJ2-7; TRBD1 matches at 12 bases. The V and J ends lost 7 bases and 6 bases, in that order; junction bases with no gene match: 7. The germline V gene has CDR1 SQVTM and CDR2 ANQGSEA. CDR3 length: 13 residues. The CDR3 loop reads CSAGTGGGGEQYF. CDR3 coding DNA: TGCAGCGCTGGGACAGGGGGCGGCGGCGAGCAGTACTTC.

On this clonotype itself: A read error may be the cause here, since a much bigger clone is one base away. The rearrangement uses TRBV6-2 or TRBV6-3 and TRBJ1-2; no clear D gene. This CDR3 has 11 amino acids. Germline V lookup: CDR1 MNHEY, CDR2 SVGEGT. The CDR3: CACRAGRIYTF. The CDR3 DNA reads as TGTGCCTGCAGAGCCGGGCGTATCTACACCTTC.

Points on this clonotype: Possible read error: a much larger clone is one base away. J is TRBJ1-1 and V is TRBV6-5; no reliable D call. Trimming cost V 4 bases and J 1 base, with 16 bases left between them. The CDR3 spans 16 residues. Germline CDR1 and CDR2: MNHEY and SVGAGI. This chain's CDR3 is CASSSAGTLTNTEAFF. DNA of the CDR3: TGTGCCAGCAGTTCGGCAGGAACCCTCACGAACACTGAAGCTTTCTTT.

Concerning this clonotype itself: The CDR3 does not close with the conserved phenylalanine or tryptophan, likely indicating a read error. The DNA is left out, because the CDR3 cannot be placed on it with certainty; the CDR3 is given as TCRdb lists it. The chain couples TRBV6-1 to TRBJ1-1; the table names TRBD1, a call not compared with the DNA. From its first to its last residue, the CDR3 has 15 amino acids. The germline gives CDR1 MNHNS, CDR2 SASEGT. CDR3 sequence reads: CASNDGGLGKTEASS.

The chain combines TRBV11-2 with TRBJ2-2; D is unclear. Trimming took off 3 bases at V and 1 base at J, with 15 bases between the two ends. The CDR3 covers 17 residues. Germline V gives CDR1 SGHAT, CDR2 FQNNGV. In nucleotides, the CDR3 is TGTGCCAGCAGCTTTAATGGTGTTACCGTGAACACCGGGGAGCTGTTTTTT. This encodes CASSFNGVTVNTGELFF.

Many counts were recorded for this clonotype. The V gene is TRBV7-9, the J gene TRBJ1-2; D is unresolved. This CDR3 region has 14 residues. V was shortened by 0 bases and J by 8 bases, with 13 bases between the two germline ends. CDR1 and CDR2 (germline): SEHNR, FQNEAQ (reference sequence). The CDR3 region has the DNA TGTGCCAGCAGCTTAGCGCGCGGGGAGCGGGGCTACACCTTC. Protein product: CASSLARGERGYTF.

Comment on this clonotype: Possible read error: a much larger clone is one base away. V and J are TRBV19 and TRBJ2-7; 11 bases are shared with TRBD2. Per the germline V gene, CDR1 is LNHDA and CDR2 is SQIVND (reference sequence). The CDR3 covers 14 residues. V gave up 9 bases and J gave up 2 bases; unmatched junction bases: 6. In nucleotides, the CDR3 is TGTGCCAGCCGAACTAGCGGGGGCACCTACGAGCAGTACTTC. Protein product: CASRTSGGTYEQYF.